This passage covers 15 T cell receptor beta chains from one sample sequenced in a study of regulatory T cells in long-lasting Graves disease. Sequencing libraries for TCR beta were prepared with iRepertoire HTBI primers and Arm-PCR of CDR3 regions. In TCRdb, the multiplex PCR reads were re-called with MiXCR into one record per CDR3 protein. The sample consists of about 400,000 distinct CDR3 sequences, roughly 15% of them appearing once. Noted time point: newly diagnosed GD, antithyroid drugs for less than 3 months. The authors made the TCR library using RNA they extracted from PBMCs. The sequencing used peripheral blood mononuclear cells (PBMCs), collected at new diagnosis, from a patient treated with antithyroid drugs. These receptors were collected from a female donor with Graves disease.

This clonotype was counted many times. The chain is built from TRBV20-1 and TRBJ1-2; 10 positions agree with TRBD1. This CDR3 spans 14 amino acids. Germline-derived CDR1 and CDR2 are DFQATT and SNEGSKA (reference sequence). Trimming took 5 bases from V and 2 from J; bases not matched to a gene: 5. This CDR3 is CSADPGQGNYGYTF. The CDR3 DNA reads TGCAGTGCTGACCCGGGACAGGGGAACTATGGCTACACCTTC.

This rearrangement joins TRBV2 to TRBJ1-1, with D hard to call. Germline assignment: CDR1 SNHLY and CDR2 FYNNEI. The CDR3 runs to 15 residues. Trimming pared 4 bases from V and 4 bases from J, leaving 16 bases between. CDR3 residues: CASSGRGTSSTEAFF. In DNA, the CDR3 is TGTGCCAGCAGTGGTCGTGGCACCAGCTCCACTGAAGCTTTCTTT.

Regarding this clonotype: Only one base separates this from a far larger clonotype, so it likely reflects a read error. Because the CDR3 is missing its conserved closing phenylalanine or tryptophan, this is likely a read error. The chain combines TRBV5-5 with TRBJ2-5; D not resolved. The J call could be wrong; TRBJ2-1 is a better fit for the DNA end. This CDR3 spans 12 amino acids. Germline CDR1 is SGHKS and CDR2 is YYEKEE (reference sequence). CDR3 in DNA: TGTGCCAGCAGTCGACCATCGGGTGAGCAGTTCTCC. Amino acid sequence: CASSRPSGEQFS.

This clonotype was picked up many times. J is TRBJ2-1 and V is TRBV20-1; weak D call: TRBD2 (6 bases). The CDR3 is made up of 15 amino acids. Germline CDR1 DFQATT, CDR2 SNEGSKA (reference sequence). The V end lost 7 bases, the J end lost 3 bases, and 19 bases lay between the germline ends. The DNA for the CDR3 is TGCAGTGTGCGCACGCCGGGAGCCCACTACAATGAGCAGTTCTTC. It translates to CSVRTPGAHYNEQFF.

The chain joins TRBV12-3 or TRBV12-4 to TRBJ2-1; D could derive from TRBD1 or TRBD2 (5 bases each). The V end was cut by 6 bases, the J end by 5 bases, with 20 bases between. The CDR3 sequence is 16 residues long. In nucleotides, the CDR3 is TGTGCCAGCAGCTTAACCGCCGTTGGGGGAAACAATGAGCAGTTCTTC. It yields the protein CASSLTAVGGNNEQFF.

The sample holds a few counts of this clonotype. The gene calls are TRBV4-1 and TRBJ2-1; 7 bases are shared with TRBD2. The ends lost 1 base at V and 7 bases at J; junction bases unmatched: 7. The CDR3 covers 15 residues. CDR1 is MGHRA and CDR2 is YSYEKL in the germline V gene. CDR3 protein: CASSQVARGGNEQFF. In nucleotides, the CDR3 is TGCGCCAGCAGCCAAGTGGCAAGGGGAGGGAATGAGCAGTTCTTC.

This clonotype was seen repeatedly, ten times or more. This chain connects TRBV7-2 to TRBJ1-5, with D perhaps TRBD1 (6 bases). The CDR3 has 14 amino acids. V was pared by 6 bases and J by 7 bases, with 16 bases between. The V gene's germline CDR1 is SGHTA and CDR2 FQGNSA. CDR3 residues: CASRGGGSDQPQHF. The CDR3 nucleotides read TGTGCCAGCAGGGGGGGGGGCAGCGACCAGCCCCAGCATTTT.

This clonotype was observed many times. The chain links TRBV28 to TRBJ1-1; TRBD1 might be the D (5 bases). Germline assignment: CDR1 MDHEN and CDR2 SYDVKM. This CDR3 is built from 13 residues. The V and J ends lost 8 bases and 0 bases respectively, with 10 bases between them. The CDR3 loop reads CASFREMNTEAFF. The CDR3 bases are TGTGCCAGCTTCAGGGAAATGAACACTGAAGCTTTCTTT.

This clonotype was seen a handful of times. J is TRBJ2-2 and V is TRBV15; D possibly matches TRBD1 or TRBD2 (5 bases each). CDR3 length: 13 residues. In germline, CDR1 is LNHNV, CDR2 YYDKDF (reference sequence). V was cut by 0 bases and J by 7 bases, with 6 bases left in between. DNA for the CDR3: TGTGCCACCAGCAGAGAGGGGGTCGGGGAGCTGTTTTTT. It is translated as CATSREGVGELFF.

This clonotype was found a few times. The CDR3 bases are TGTGCCACCAAGGAAGACAGGGGTTGGACAGATACGCAGTATTTT. Translation: CATKEDRGWTDTQYF. The chain is built from TRBV10-3 and TRBJ2-3; 8 bases agree with TRBD1. The CDR3 loop spans 15 amino acids. The germline V gene has CDR1 ENHRY and CDR2 SYGVKD. V trimming: 10 bases; J trimming: 3 bases; junction bases outside the gene matches: 12.

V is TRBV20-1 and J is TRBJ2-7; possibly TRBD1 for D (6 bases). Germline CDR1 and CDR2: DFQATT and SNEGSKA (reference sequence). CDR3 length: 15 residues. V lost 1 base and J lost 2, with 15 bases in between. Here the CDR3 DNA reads TGCAGTGCTAGAGTTCCGGGACACGGAACCTACGAGCAGTACTTC. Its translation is CSARVPGHGTYEQYF.

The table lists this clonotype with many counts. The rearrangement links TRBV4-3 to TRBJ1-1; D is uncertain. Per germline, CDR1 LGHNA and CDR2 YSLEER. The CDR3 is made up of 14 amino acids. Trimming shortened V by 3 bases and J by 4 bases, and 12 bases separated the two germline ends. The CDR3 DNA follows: TGCGCCAGCAGCCAGGCCAAGGGCTTCACTGAAGCTTTCTTT. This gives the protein CASSQAKGFTEAFF.

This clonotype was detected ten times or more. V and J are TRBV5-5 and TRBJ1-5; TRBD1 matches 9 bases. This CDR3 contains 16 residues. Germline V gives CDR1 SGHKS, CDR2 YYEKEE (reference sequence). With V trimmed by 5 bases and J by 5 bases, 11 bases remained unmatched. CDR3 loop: CASSGVLTGGDQPQHF. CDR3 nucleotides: TGTGCCAGCAGTGGGGTTTTGACAGGGGGAGATCAGCCCCAGCATTTT.

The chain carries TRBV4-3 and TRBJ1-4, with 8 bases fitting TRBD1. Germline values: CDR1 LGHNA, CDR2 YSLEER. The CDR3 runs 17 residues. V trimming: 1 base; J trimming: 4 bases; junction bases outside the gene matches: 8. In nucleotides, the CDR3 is TGCGCCAGCAGCCAAGTCTTGAGGACAGGGATTAATGAAAAACTGTTTTTT. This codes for CASSQVLRTGINEKLFF.

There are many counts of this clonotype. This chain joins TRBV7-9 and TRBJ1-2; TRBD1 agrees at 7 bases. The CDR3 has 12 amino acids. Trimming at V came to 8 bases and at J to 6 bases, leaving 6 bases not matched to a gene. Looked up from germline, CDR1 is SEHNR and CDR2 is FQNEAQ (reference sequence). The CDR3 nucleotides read TGTGCCAGCGACAGGGTTTTGAATGGCTACACCTTC. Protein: CASDRVLNGYTF.